Below are 18 T cell receptor beta chains sequenced from a single sample in a study of beta chain features in type 1 diabetes. Regarding the study as a whole: There was a moderate but significant shortening of TCRB CDR3s in all four CD4+ subsets of Type 1 diabetes patients.

Since all of the isolated RNA was reverse transcribed, expressed TCRB transcripts were what got sequenced. The protocol was immunoSEQ multiplex PCR, while the TCRdb copy is restricted to in-frame clones and leaves out a portion. The sample lists some 170,000 clones, more than 60% occurring once. Antigens for these TCRs are unknown. The sequenced sample was naive CD4+ T cells from blood. The source of these receptors is a young man with type 1 diabetes.

The V call is TRBV29-1, the J call TRBJ2-3; TRBD2 matches 11 bases. J gave up 9 bases and V 3 bases, and 8 bases lay outside the gene matches. The CDR3 length is 14 residues. Germline CDR1 and CDR2: SQVTM and ANQGSEA. The CDR3 protein is CSVDDSGGAATQYF. The CDR3 DNA reads as TGCAGCGTTGATGATAGCGGGGGGGCCGCGACGCAGTATTTT.

The chain couples TRBV7-2 to TRBJ2-4, with D maybe TRBD2 (5 bases). Looked up from germline, CDR1 is SGHTA and CDR2 is FQGNSA. The CDR3 covers 15 residues. Trimming took off 1 base at V and 1 base at J, with 8 bases between the two ends. The CDR3 bases are TGTGCCAGCAGCTTAGGAGGGTTGGCCAAAAACATTCAGTACTTC. This translates into CASSLGGLAKNIQYF. Full variable domain (remainder filled in from reference TRBV7-2 and TRBJ2-4): GAGVSQSPSNKVTEKGKDVELRCDPISGHTALYWYRQSLGQGLEFLIYFQGNSAPDKSGLPSDRFSAERTGGSVSTLTIQRTQQEDSAVYLCASSLGGLAKNIQYFGAGTRLSVL.

V usage is TRBV7-2 and J usage is TRBJ2-1, with TRBD1 identical over 7 bases. Germline trimming cut 5 bases from V and 5 bases from J; bases unmatched to any gene: 6. Looked up from germline, CDR1 is SGHTA and CDR2 is FQGNSA. CDR3 length: 14 amino acids. CDR3: CASSPRQGNNEQFF. The CDR3 DNA reads TGTGCCAGCAGCCCGAGACAGGGAAACAATGAGCAGTTCTTC.

This clone was recorded a few times. V usage is TRBV2 and J usage is TRBJ1-6, with D possibly TRBD1 on 6 matching bases. There are 14 residues in the CDR3. Trimming cost V 8 bases and J 7 bases, with 15 bases left between them. CDR1 and CDR2 (germline): SNHLY, FYNNEI. The CDR3: CASAERTANSPLHF. CDR3 nucleotide sequence: TGTGCCAGCGCCGAACGGACAGCGAATTCACCCCTCCACTTT.

Only a few counts were recorded for this clone. This rearrangement joins TRBV29-1 to TRBJ2-7; possibly TRBD2 for D (6 bases). Germline CDR1 SQVTM, CDR2 ANQGSEA. Trimming took off 7 bases at V and 0 bases at J, with 16 bases between the two ends. The CDR3 sequence is 14 residues long. CDR3 in DNA: TGCAGCGGCGAAACGGGACTGGGCTCCTACGAGCAGTACTTC. Protein product: CSGETGLGSYEQYF.

V usage is TRBV4-2 and J usage is TRBJ2-3; 9 nucleotides align to TRBD2. J lost 6 bases, V lost 2 bases, and 6 bases had no gene match. From germline, CDR1 is LGHNA and CDR2 YNFKEQ. There are 15 residues in the CDR3. The CDR3 nucleotides are TGTGCCAGCAGCCAATGGACTAGCGTTTCGGATACGCAGTATTTT. It is translated as CASSQWTSVSDTQYF.

This chain uses TRBV29-1 with TRBJ2-1, with 8 bases that match TRBD1. The V segment lost 6 bases and the J segment 8 bases; nucleotides outside the gene matches: 9. CDR1 and CDR2 from the germline V gene are SQVTM and ANQGSEA. This CDR3 has 13 amino acids. The CDR3 here is CSVADRVGYEQFF. DNA for the CDR3: TGCAGCGTAGCGGACAGGGTAGGCTATGAGCAGTTCTTC.

In this sample, this clone turned up a few times. Within the sample, other DNA sequences also encode this same CDR3. V is TRBV30 and J is TRBJ2-7; D is uncertain. V shed 1 base and J shed 0 bases, with 4 bases lying between them. In germline, CDR1 is GTSNPN, CDR2 SVGIG (reference sequence). The CDR3 runs to 12 residues. CDR3: CAWSASSYEQYF. The DNA for the CDR3 is TGTGCCTGGAGTGCCAGCTCCTACGAGCAGTACTTC.

The rearrangement joins TRBV25-1 to TRBJ2-1; a weak D match, TRBD1 (5 bases). Per germline, CDR1 MGHDK and CDR2 SYGVNS. Trimming pared 4 bases from V and 9 bases from J, leaving 13 bases between. CDR3 size: 13 residues. DNA for the CDR3: TGTGCCAGCAGTGTCGGACATGGGTTTGAGCAGTTCTTC. Protein sequence: CASSVGHGFEQFF.

This clone appeared a single time. The chain couples TRBV6-6 to TRBJ1-5; the match to TRBD1 covers 7 bases. The J segment lost 2 bases and the V segment lost 8 bases, leaving 6 bases of the junction unmatched. The CDR3 consists of 14 residues. CDR1 and CDR2 from the germline V gene are MNHNY and SVGAGI (reference sequence). The CDR3 loop is CASRGGEGNQPQHF. CDR3 nucleotides: TGTGCCAGCCGAGGGGGCGAAGGCAATCAGCCCCAGCATTTT.

V gene TRBV9 combines with J gene TRBJ2-1, with unresolved D. CDR1 and CDR2 from the germline V gene are SGDLS and YYNGEE. Trimming took 0 bases from V and 3 from J, leaving 7 bases between them. The CDR3 runs to 14 residues. CDR3 nucleotide sequence: TGTGCCAGCAGCGTAGCCCTGGACTACAATGAGCAGTTCTTC. This codes for CASSVALDYNEQFF.

The CDR3: CASSMVRDTGELFF. The DNA for the CDR3 is TGTGCCAGTAGTATGGTCCGGGACACCGGGGAGCTGTTTTTT. The chain recombines TRBV19 with TRBJ2-2; no clear D gene. V lost 3 bases and J lost 3, with 8 bases in between. The CDR3 covers 14 residues. Germline V gene sequence: CDR1 LNHDA, CDR2 SQIVND (reference sequence). The full variable domain, in which reference TRBV19 and TRBJ2-2 provide the parts outside the CDR3, is DGGITQSPKYLFRKEGQNVTLSCEQNLNHDAMYWYRQDPGQGLRLIYYSQIVNDFQKGDIAEGYSVSREKKESFPLTVTSAQKNPTAFYLCASSMVRDTGELFFGEGSRLTVL.

The chain joins TRBV29-1 to TRBJ2-2, with 7 bases matching TRBD1. After removal of 1 base from V and 2 bases from J, the junction contained 7 bases not matched to a gene. This CDR3 spans 16 amino acids. Per germline, CDR1 SQVTM and CDR2 ANQGSEA. CDR3 amino acids: CSVEVGDRHNTGELFF. The CDR3 nucleotides read TGCAGCGTTGAAGTGGGGGACAGACATAACACCGGGGAGCTGTTTTTT.

This chain joins TRBV5-1 and TRBJ2-7; D is possibly TRBD2 (5 bases). Trimming removed 6 bases from V and 2 bases from J, with 12 bases in between. The germline CDR1 and CDR2 sequences are SGHRS and YFSETQ. The CDR3 contains 13 residues. CDR3 coding DNA: TGCGCCAGCACTCTGGAGGTTCCCTACGAGCAGTACTTC. Translation gives CASTLEVPYEQYF.

This chain links TRBV15 with TRBJ2-3, with unresolved D. The germline V and J ends were trimmed by 6 bases and 0 bases, with 7 bases remaining between them. Germline CDR1 is LNHNV and CDR2 is YYDKDF (reference sequence). The CDR3 totals 13 residues. The CDR3 DNA reads TGTGCCACCAGACTCGATAGCACAGATACGCAGTATTTT. Protein sequence: CATRLDSTDTQYF. Full variable domain (rest looked up from reference TRBV15 and TRBJ2-3): DAMVIQNPRYQVTQFGKPVTLSCSQTLNHNVMYWYQQKSSQAPKLLFHYYDKDFNNEADTPDNFQSRRPNTSFCFLDIRSPGLGDTAMYLCATRLDSTDTQYFGPGTRLTVL.

This chain connects TRBV4-3 to TRBJ1-2; no clear D. Looked up from germline, CDR1 is LGHNA and CDR2 is YSLEER. The CDR3 runs 14 residues. Trimming took off 4 bases at V and 0 bases at J, with 9 bases between the two ends. For the CDR3, the DNA is TGCGCCAGCAGCCCGACTAGGTCTAACTATGGCTACACCTTC. Residues: CASSPTRSNYGYTF.

This clone was detected once. The chain has TRBV6-1 and TRBJ2-5, with D possibly TRBD1 on 6 matching bases. Germline CDR1 reads MNHNS; CDR2 reads SASEGT. The CDR3 consists of 15 residues. The V end was cut by 2 bases, the J end by 2 bases, with 12 bases between. The chain's CDR3 is CASSEQGQFQETQYF. DNA of the CDR3: TGTGCCAGCAGTGAACAAGGACAGTTTCAAGAGACCCAGTACTTC.

The chain couples TRBV20-1 to TRBJ2-5; D gene unclear. The length of the CDR3 is 11 residues. Germline loops: CDR1 DFQATT, CDR2 SNEGSKA (reference sequence). V was trimmed by 7 bases and J by 2 bases, leaving 8 bases between them. The CDR3 loop reads CSGTAQETQYF. The DNA for the CDR3 is TGCAGTGGGACGGCTCAAGAGACCCAGTACTTC.